The T cell receptor (beta chain) under discussion was sequenced for a study of cytotoxic CD8 clonotypes in ibrutinib-treated CLL. Study as a whole: Partial response was seen in about 24 patients and complete response in 2; after median approximately 68 months, approximately 14 stayed remitted, around 12 progressed. Findings of the study overall: Public clonotypes proved infrequent, and on treatment they shrank or remained steady. Clonality went up at ibrutinib response and then declined back toward baseline at progression. Different sampling times were used for sustained-remission and progressing patients.

Data came from immunoSEQ multiplex PCR; TCRdb stores just in-frame clones and leaves some out. The sample contains fewer than 300,000 clones, more than 70% of which appear only once. About this clone itself: Its target is unknown.

The germline V and J ends were trimmed by 1 base and 8 bases, with 11 bases remaining between them. The germline V gene encodes CDR1 SGHVS and CDR2 FQNEAQ. This CDR3 comprises 14 residues. Sequenced material: PBMCs, taken at disease progression, from a patient treated with ibrutinib. The source is a human donor with chronic lymphocytic leukemia. The rearrangement joins TRBV7-8 to TRBJ1-4; perhaps TRBD1 as D (6 bases). CDR3 amino acids: CASSLEAGTEKLFF. The CDR3 coding sequence is TGTGCCAGCAGCTTAGAGGCGGGGACAGAAAAACTGTTTTTT.